Listed here are 16 T cell receptor beta chains from one sample, sequenced in a study of vaccination effects on CD4 cells after COVID-19 (dated 2022 in TCRdb). Their specific antigens are unknown. Receptor amplification or capture employed the immunoSEQ multiplex PCR assay. TCRdb took over this immuneACCESS table, retaining in-frame rearrangements with V and J assigned. Such tables are incomplete; in checked studies, under half of the missing clones stem from an unresolved V gene, and the remainder is unexplained. The table for this sample lists about 37,000 clones; roughly 79% of them were counted only once. The ten largest make up approximately 2.9% of the sample. After approximately eleven days of culture, CD4+ T cells were isolated with the EasySep CD4+ T cell isolation kit. Sequencing was performed on CD4+ T cells from PBMCs cultured without peptide, taken before COVID-19 vaccination. These receptors all come from a human donor who received a COVID-19 vaccine.

The chain couples TRBV10-3 to TRBJ1-2; the match to TRBD1 covers 7 bases. J was trimmed by 7 bases and V by 4 bases; bases with no gene match: 6. Germline CDR1 ENHRY, CDR2 SYGVKD. CDR3 length: 13 residues. This CDR3 reads CAISGQGGSGYTF. The CDR3 DNA reads TGTGCCATCAGTGGACAAGGGGGCTCTGGCTACACCTTC.

The chain links TRBV6-4 to TRBJ1-2; D not certain. Germline lookup yields CDR1 MRHNA and CDR2 SNTAGT. The CDR3 is 15 residues long. V was trimmed by 3 bases and J by 4 bases, leaving 15 bases between them. The chain's CDR3 is CASSEVYDGTYGYTF. CDR3 DNA sequence: TGTGCCAGCAGTGAGGTTTACGACGGAACCTATGGCTACACCTTC.

This clone has just a few counts. This chain links TRBV19 with TRBJ1-1; D not certain. V lost 3 bases and J 8 bases, leaving 10 bases between the germline ends. The CDR3 has 12 residues. CDR1 LNHDA and CDR2 SQIVND come from the germline V gene (reference sequence). The CDR3 DNA follows: TGTGCCAGTAGTATCGGCAGGATAGAAGCTTTCTTT. Protein sequence: CASSIGRIEAFF. Full variable domain (rest looked up from reference TRBV19 and TRBJ1-1): DGGITQSPKYLFRKEGQNVTLSCEQNLNHDAMYWYRQDPGQGLRLIYYSQIVNDFQKGDIAEGYSVSREKKESFPLTVTSAQKNPTAFYLCASSIGRIEAFFGQGTRLTVV.

This sequence joins TRBV11-2 and TRBJ1-2, with 7 bases fitting TRBD1. Germline V gene data show CDR1 as SGHAT and CDR2 as FQNNGV. Trimming at V came to 1 base and at J to 8 bases, leaving 10 bases not matched to a gene. This CDR3 is built from 15 residues. CDR3 nucleotide sequence: TGTGCCAGCAGCTTAGGGCTGACAGGGTCGAGGGGCTACACCTTC. It encodes CASSLGLTGSRGYTF.

The chain combines TRBV7-8 with TRBJ1-1; D possibly corresponds to TRBD1 (6 bases). Germline CDR1 is SGHVS and CDR2 is FQNEAQ. There are 13 residues in the CDR3. V was cut by 8 bases and J by 5 bases, with 15 bases left in between. DNA of the CDR3: TGTGCCAGCCGATTCGGGGGGCGGACTGAAGCTTTCTTT. This codes for CASRFGGRTEAFF.

The V call is TRBV6-1, the J call TRBJ2-5; maybe TRBD1 (5 bases). V lost 2 bases and J lost 2, with 6 bases in between. Germline V gene sequence: CDR1 MNHNS, CDR2 SASEGT. This CDR3 comprises 13 residues. The CDR3 reads CASSEWTQETQYF. The CDR3 DNA reads TGTGCCAGCAGTGAATGGACACAAGAGACCCAGTACTTC.

The chain carries TRBV7-9 and TRBJ1-4, with 8 positions matching TRBD1. Germline V CDR1 and CDR2: SEHNR, FQNEAQ (reference sequence). The ends lost 5 bases at V and 5 bases at J; junction bases unmatched: 7. The CDR3 is 15 residues long. The CDR3 protein is CASSQDRGRNEKLFF. DNA of the CDR3: TGTGCCAGCAGCCAAGACAGGGGCCGAAATGAAAAACTGTTTTTT.

The rearrangement links TRBV12-5 to TRBJ2-5; D may be TRBD2 (5 bases). Trimming left V 6 bases short and J 6 bases short, with 11 bases between. The CDR3 has 12 residues. Germline V gives CDR1 LGHNT, CDR2 FRNRAP. This CDR3 reads CASGPDLKTQYF. The CDR3 region has the DNA TGTGCTAGTGGCCCGGACTTGAAGACCCAGTACTTC.

The J gene is TRBJ2-5, the V gene TRBV29-1; D may match TRBD1 or TRBD2 (5 bases each). The V gene lost 6 bases and the J gene lost 5 bases, with 19 bases spanning the gap. Germline-derived CDR1 and CDR2 are SQVTM and ANQGSEA. The CDR3 loop spans 14 amino acids. The CDR3 bases are TGCAGCGTAGAGGCCAGACAGAGGGGTGAGACCCAGTACTTC. This gives the protein CSVEARQRGETQYF. The full variable domain, completed using reference TRBV29-1 and TRBJ2-5, is SAVISQKPSRDICQRGTSLTIQCQVDSQVTMMFWYRQQPGQSLTLIATANQGSEATYESGFVIDKFPISRPNLTFSTLTVSNMSPEDSSIYLCSVEARQRGETQYFGPGTRLLVL.

The chain couples TRBV9 to TRBJ2-2, with 12 bases matching TRBD2. This CDR3 spans 16 amino acids. The germline CDR1 and CDR2 sequences are SGDLS and YYNGEE. V shed 4 bases and J 5 bases; nucleotides not matched to a gene: 6. The CDR3 region is CASSLGLAGLTGELFF. In DNA, the CDR3 is TGTGCCAGCAGCCTAGGACTAGCGGGGTTAACCGGGGAGCTGTTTTTT.

The J gene is TRBJ2-7, the V gene TRBV11-1; D tentatively fits TRBD1 or TRBD2 (5 bases each). The CDR3 loop spans 16 amino acids. V lost 5 bases and J 6 bases, leaving 23 bases between the germline ends. Germline CDR1 is SGHAT and CDR2 is FQDESV (reference sequence). The CDR3, as DNA: TGTGCCAGCAGCCCTCCGGACGGGACCACTAAGGGCGAGCAGTACTTC. Translation: CASSPPDGTTKGEQYF.

V gene TRBV28 combines with J gene TRBJ1-1; D is possibly TRBD1 (5 bases). Germline assignment: CDR1 MDHEN and CDR2 SYDVKM. Trimming pared 2 bases from V and 1 base from J, leaving 14 bases between. The CDR3 has 16 residues. The CDR3 sequence is CASSLAYQGGNTEAFF. As DNA, the CDR3 is TGTGCCAGCAGTTTAGCTTACCAGGGCGGGAACACTGAAGCTTTCTTT.

This clone was seen once. This chain connects TRBV6-5 to TRBJ2-3; D unclear. The CDR3 is 13 residues long. Trimming removed 7 bases at V and 0 bases at J, with 8 bases between. Germline V gene sequence: CDR1 MNHEY, CDR2 SVGAGI. CDR3 DNA sequence: TGTGCCAGCACCCAGACTAGCACAGATACGCAGTATTTT. It specifies CASTQTSTDTQYF.

The rearrangement links TRBV15 to TRBJ2-1, with 15 bases identical to TRBD2. There are 15 residues in the CDR3. CDR1 is LNHNV and CDR2 is YYDKDF in the germline V gene (reference sequence). Trimming took 5 bases from V and 8 from J; bases not matched to a gene: 4. The DNA of the CDR3 is TGTGCCACCAGCCTCGGGACTAGCGGGGGGTATGAGCAGTTCTTC. It yields the protein CATSLGTSGGYEQFF.

This chain uses TRBV18 with TRBJ2-4; TRBD1 aligns across 10 bases. The CDR3 contains 16 residues. Germline trimming cut 6 bases from V and 1 base from J; bases unmatched to any gene: 6. Germline assignment: CDR1 KGHSH and CDR2 LQKENI. This chain's CDR3 is CASSSGTGAAKNIQYF. CDR3 DNA: TGTGCCAGCTCTTCGGGGACAGGGGCGGCCAAAAACATTCAGTACTTC.

This chain uses TRBV27 with TRBJ1-2; D is uncertain. Trimming removed 6 bases at V and 0 bases at J, with 11 bases between. CDR3 length: 14 residues. Germline CDR1 and CDR2: MNHEY and SMNVEV (reference sequence). The CDR3 loop reads CASRRGGANYGYTF. The CDR3 DNA sequence: TGTGCCAGCAGGAGAGGAGGAGCTAACTATGGCTACACCTTC.